These T cell receptor beta chains were read from a single sample in a study of control samples from healthy donors and cancer patients. The repertoire was sequenced with immunoSEQ multiplex PCR; TCRdb's copy has only in-frame clones and lacks some. The repertoire consists of around 63,000 clones, with 70% to 90% occurring once and the leading ten covering roughly 2.4%. Specimen: PBMCs. The receptors were gathered from a woman between 50 and 59 years old with head and neck cancer. The CDR3 runs from the conserved cysteine through the conserved F or W. D genes are given only for firm matches. Where a row states a size, it is once, few, many or the class of an expanded clone; other rows omit it.

d_gene	v_gene	abundance	j_gene	CDR3nt	CDR3aa
TRBD2	TRBV6-6	-	TRBJ2-7	TGTGCCAGCAGACGCAGCGGGGGGCTCTCCTACGAGCAGTACTTC	CASRRSGGLSYEQYF
-	TRBV29-1	-	TRBJ1-6	TGCCTTACAGGGTTCAATAATTCACCCCTCCACTTT	CLTGFNNSPLHF
TRBD2	TRBV6-5	-	TRBJ2-1	TGTGCCAGTGCTATTGACTCGGTCGGGACTATGCAGTTCTTC	CASAIDSVGTMQFF
TRBD1	TRBV5-3	few	TRBJ1-5	TGTGCCAGAAGCCTGGTAGGGACAGTCCGGAGCAATCAGCCCCAGCATTTT	CARSLVGTVRSNQPQHF
-	TRBV5-1	-	TRBJ1-2	TGCGCCAGCAGCCCTACAGGTCCGCTACGCGACGCTAACTATGGCTACACCTTC	CASSPTGPLRDANYGYTF
TRBD2	TRBV10-2	-	TRBJ2-3	TGCGCCAGCAGTGAGAAACTAGCGGGAACAGATACGCAGTATTTT	CASSEKLAGTDTQYF
-	TRBV7-3	-	TRBJ1-2	TGTGCCAGCAGCCCCAGACATACTAACTATGGCTACACCTTC	CASSPRHTNYGYTF
TRBD1	TRBV5-1	-	TRBJ1-2	TGCGCCAGCAGCTTGGGGGGACAGGCGGCGTATGGCTACACCTTC	CASSLGGQAAYGYTF
TRBD1	TRBV11-2	-	TRBJ1-1	TGTGCCAGCAGCTTAAGGGGGCGCACTGAAGCTTTCTTT	CASSLRGRTEAFF
TRBD1	TRBV28	-	TRBJ1-1	TGTGCCAGCAGTTCCCAGATAGGACAGGGGAGGCCTGAAGCTTTCTTT	CASSSQIGQGRPEAFF
TRBD1	TRBV15	-	TRBJ1-6	TGTGCCGTAACAGGGGGGCGTCAGATGAATTCACCCCTCCACTTT	CAVTGGRQMNSPLHF
-	TRBV19	-	TRBJ1-1	TGTGCCAGTAGTATAAAACCAGATTTGAACACTGAAGCTTTCTTT	CASSIKPDLNTEAFF
-	TRBV11-2	-	TRBJ1-1	TGTGCCAGCAGCTTAAAACTCCTGGGGAACACTGAAGCTTTCTTT	CASSLKLLGNTEAFF
-	TRBV19	few	TRBJ1-2	TGTGCCAGTAGTACAGGGGAAGTAGACTATGGCTACACCTTC	CASSTGEVDYGYTF
TRBD1	TRBV27	-	TRBJ1-5	TGTGCCAGCAGTAACACAGGGGGGGGTCAGCCCCAGCATTTT	CASSNTGGGQPQHF
-	TRBV6-1	once	TRBJ1-2	TGTGCCAGCAGTGAGGGGGCAGCGACCTATGGCTACACCTTC	CASSEGAATYGYTF
TRBD1	TRBV4-1	-	TRBJ2-7	TGCGCCAGCAGCCATACCGGGACAGAGAACTACGAGCAGTACTTC	CASSHTGTENYEQYF
-	TRBV5-4	-	TRBJ2-1	TGTGCCAGCAGGCCCGGGACCGGGGACAATGAGCAGTTCTTC	CASRPGTGDNEQFF
-	TRBV6-2/TRBV6-3	-	TRBJ1-1	TGTGCCAGCAGTTCCCGGGGGGGAGTTCCGCCCCAAGCTTTCTTT	CASSSRGGVPPQAFF
-	TRBV6-6	-	TRBJ1-1	TGTGCCAGCACCCCTCGGAGGAACACTGAAGCTTTCTTT	CASTPRRNTEAFF
-	TRBV5-1	-	TRBJ1-5	TGCGCCAGCAGCTTGGGGGGGGGTCAGCCCCAGCATTTT	CASSLGGGQPQHF
-	TRBV12-3/TRBV12-4	-	TRBJ2-3	TGTGCCAGCAGTTTACTTTCCACAGATACGCAGTATTTT	CASSLLSTDTQYF
TRBD2	TRBV5-5	-	TRBJ2-1	TGTGCCAGCAGGCCGGACGCCGGGGGGGCTTACAATGAGCAGTTCTTC	CASRPDAGGAYNEQFF
TRBD1	TRBV2	few	TRBJ1-4	TGTGCCGCAGGGGGGGGAAATGAAAAACTGTTTTTT	CAAGGGNEKLFF
-	TRBV7-6	-	TRBJ1-1	TGTGCCAGCAGCCAACAAGGGCCAACAGGGAGCACTGAAGCTTTCTTT	CASSQQGPTGSTEAFF
TRBD2	TRBV30	-	TRBJ2-1	TGTGCCTGGACCACTAGCGGGGGGGCCTGGGCCTACAATGAGCAGTTCTTC	CAWTTSGGAWAYNEQFF
TRBD1	TRBV30	few	TRBJ1-1	TGTGCCTGGGGTGACACAGGGGGCGGCTACACTGAAGCTTTCTTT	CAWGDTGGGYTEAFF
TRBD1	TRBV15	-	TRBJ2-7	TGTGCCACCAGCAGAACCCGGGACAGCTACGAGCAGTACTTC	CATSRTRDSYEQYF
-	TRBV7-3	-	TRBJ2-3	TGTGCCAGCAGCTTAGATCTATTCACAGATACGCAGTATTTT	CASSLDLFTDTQYF
-	TRBV15	-	TRBJ1-2	TGTGCCACCAGCAGAGATACCTGGGCAGCCGGGAACTATGGCTACACCTTC	CATSRDTWAAGNYGYTF
-	TRBV15	-	TRBJ1-3	TGTGCCACCAGCAGGCCCGGGACACCCGATGGAAACACCATATATTTT	CATSRPGTPDGNTIYF
-	TRBV12-3/TRBV12-4	-	TRBJ1-6	TGTGCCAGCAGTTTGGGTAATTCACCCCTCCACTTT	CASSLGNSPLHF
TRBD1	TRBV18	-	TRBJ1-2	TGTGCCAGCTCTCCGGAGGACAGGGGGCTAAATGGCTACACCTTC	CASSPEDRGLNGYTF
TRBD1	TRBV9	once	TRBJ1-2	TGTGCCAGCAGCGTGGCTCAGGGGGCTGATGGCTACACCTTC	CASSVAQGADGYTF
-	TRBV6-1	-	TRBJ1-4	TGTGCCAGCAGTGAACATTTGGACAGAGGCAATGAAAAACTGTTTTTT	CASSEHLDRGNEKLFF
-	TRBV4-2	-	TRBJ2-1	TGTGCCAGCAGCCAAGAATTTCGGGGGGCTATCTCCTACAATGAGCAGTTCTTC	CASSQEFRGAISYNEQFF
TRBD1	TRBV27	-	TRBJ1-2	TGTGCCAGCAGTGGACAGGGCAGTCATCGGTATGGCTACACCTTC	CASSGQGSHRYGYTF
-	TRBV11-3	-	TRBJ1-1	TGTGCCAGCAGCTCCCCTGGACAGTCTGGAACGAACACTGAAGCTTTCTTT	CASSSPGQSGTNTEAFF
-	TRBV28	once	TRBJ2-1	TGTGCCAGCACCCGAGGGGGGCGGGGGCAGGGGGATGAGCAGTTCTTC	CASTRGGRGQGDEQFF
-	TRBV27	once	TRBJ2-5	TGTGCCAGCAGCCACAGGAACCAAGAGACCCAGTACTTC	CASSHRNQETQYF
-	TRBV11-1	-	TRBJ1-6	TGTGCCAGCAGCTCCCCACTGCGGGGGGCTGATTCACCCCTCCACTTT	CASSSPLRGADSPLHF